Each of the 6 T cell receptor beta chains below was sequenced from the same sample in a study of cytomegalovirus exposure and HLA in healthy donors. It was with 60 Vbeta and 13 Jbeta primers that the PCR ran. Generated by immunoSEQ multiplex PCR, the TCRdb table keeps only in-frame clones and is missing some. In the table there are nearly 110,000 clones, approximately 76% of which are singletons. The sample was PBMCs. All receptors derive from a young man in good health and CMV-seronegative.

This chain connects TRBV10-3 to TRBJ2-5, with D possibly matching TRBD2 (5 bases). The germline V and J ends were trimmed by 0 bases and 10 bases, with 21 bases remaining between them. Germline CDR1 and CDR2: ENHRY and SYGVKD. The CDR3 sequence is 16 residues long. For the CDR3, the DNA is TGTGCCATCAGTGAGTCCGGGGTCGGGGATTTTGGTGGCCAGTACTTC. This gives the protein CAISESGVGDFGGQYF.

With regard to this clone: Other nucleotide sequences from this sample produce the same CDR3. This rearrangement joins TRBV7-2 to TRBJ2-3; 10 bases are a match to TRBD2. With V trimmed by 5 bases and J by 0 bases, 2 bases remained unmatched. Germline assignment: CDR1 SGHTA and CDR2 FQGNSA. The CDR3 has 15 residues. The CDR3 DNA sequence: TGTGCCAGCAGCATTAGCGGGGGGAGCACAGATACGCAGTATTTT. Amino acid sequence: CASSISGGSTDTQYF.

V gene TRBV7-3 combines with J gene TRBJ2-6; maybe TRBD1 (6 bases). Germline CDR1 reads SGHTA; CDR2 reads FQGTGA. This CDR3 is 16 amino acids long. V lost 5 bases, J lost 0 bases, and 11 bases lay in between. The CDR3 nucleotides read TGTGCCAGCAGCCTAGGGGGATCCTCTGGGGCCAACGTCCTGACTTTC. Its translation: CASSLGGSSGANVLTF.

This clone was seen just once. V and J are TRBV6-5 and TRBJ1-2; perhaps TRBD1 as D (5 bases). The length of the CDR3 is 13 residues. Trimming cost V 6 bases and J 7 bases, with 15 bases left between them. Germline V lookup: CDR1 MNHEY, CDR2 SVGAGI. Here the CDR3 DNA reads TGTGCCAGCAGCCCCCGCCAGACAGCTGGCTACACCTTC. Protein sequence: CASSPRQTAGYTF.

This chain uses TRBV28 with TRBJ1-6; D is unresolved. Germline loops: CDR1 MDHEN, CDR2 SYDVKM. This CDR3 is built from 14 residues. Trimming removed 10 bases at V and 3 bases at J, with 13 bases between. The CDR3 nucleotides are TGTGCCACCCTCGAGGGCATCTATAATTCACCCCTCCACTTT. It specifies CATLEGIYNSPLHF. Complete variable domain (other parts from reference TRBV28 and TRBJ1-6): DVKVTQSSRYLVKRTGEKVFLECVQDMDHENMFWYRQDPGLGLRLIYFSYDVKMKEKGDIPEGYSVSREKKERFSLILESASTNQTSMYLCATLEGIYNSPLHFGNGTRLTVT.

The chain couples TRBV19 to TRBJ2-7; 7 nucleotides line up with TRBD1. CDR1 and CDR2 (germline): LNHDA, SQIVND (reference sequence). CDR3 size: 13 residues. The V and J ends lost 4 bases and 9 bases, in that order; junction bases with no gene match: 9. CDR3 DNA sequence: TGTGCCAGTAGTACCTTACAGGGGCGCTCGCAGTACTTC. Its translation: CASSTLQGRSQYF.